What follows are 3 T cell receptor beta chains derived from one specimen sequenced in a study of blood T cells in healthy people across ages. It was with a sample-barcoded 5' primer and a J-beta primer mix that a second PCR of about 7 to 12 cycles was run. TCRdb passed the 5' RACE reads through MiXCR, listing each CDR3 protein once. This sample has 650,000 to 1,000,000 distinct CDR3 sequences, with about 37% found just once. Sequenced material: blood. These receptors came from a man aged 18 to 30 in good health.

J is TRBJ2-5 and V is TRBV27, with D perhaps matching TRBD1 (5 bases). The J call may be faulty, since TRBJ2-7 better matches the DNA end. Looked up from germline, CDR1 is MNHEY and CDR2 is SMNVEV (reference sequence). The length of the CDR3 is 11 residues. In DNA, the CDR3 is TGTGCCAGCACCTCAGGGCACGAGCAGTACTTC. Amino acid sequence: CASTSGHEQYF.

The V and J genes are TRBV9 and TRBJ1-3; D call uncertain. CDR1 and CDR2 from the germline V gene are SGDLS and YYNGEE. The CDR3 length is 15 residues. V was shortened by 0 bases and J by 0 bases, with 7 bases between the two germline ends. The CDR3 sequence: CASSVGKSSGNTIYF. CDR3 sequence (DNA): TGTGCCAGCAGCGTAGGGAAGAGCTCTGGAAACACCATATATTTT.

This chain links TRBV10-3 with TRBJ2-5; tentatively, D is TRBD1 or TRBD2 (5 bases each). Germline V lookup: CDR1 ENHRY, CDR2 SYGVKD. This CDR3 is built from 13 residues. V was cut by 6 bases and J by 3 bases, with 11 bases left in between. CDR3 nucleotides: TGTGCCATCAGGGGACGTACCGAAGAGACCCAGTACTTC. Protein: CAIRGRTEETQYF.